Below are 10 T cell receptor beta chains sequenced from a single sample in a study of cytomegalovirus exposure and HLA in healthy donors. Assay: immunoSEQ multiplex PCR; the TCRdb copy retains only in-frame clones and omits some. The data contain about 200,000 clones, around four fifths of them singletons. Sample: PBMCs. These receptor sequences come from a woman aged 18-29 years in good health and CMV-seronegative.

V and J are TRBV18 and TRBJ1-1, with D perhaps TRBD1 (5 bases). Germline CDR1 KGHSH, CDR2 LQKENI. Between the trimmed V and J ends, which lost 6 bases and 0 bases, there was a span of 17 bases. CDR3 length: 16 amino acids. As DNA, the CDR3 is TGTGCCAGCTCCCCGGTTGGGGCAAAAATGAACACTGAAGCTTTCTTT. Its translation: CASSPVGAKMNTEAFF.

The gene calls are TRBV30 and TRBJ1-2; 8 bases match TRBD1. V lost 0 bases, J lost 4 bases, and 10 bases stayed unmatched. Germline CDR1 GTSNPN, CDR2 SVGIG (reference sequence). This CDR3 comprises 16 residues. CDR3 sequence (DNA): TGTGCCTGGAGTGTAGGGGCAGGGGGCCTCGGCTATGGCTACACCTTC. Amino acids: CAWSVGAGGLGYGYTF.

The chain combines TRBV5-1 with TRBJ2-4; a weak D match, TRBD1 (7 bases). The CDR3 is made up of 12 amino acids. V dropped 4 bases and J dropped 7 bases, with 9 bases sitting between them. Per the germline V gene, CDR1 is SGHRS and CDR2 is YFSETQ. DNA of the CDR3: TGCGCCAGCAGCCCAGGGGGGAACATTCAGTACTTC. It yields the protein CASSPGGNIQYF. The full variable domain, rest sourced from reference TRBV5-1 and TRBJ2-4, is KAGVTQTPRYLIKTRGQQVTLSCSPISGHRSVSWYQQTPGQGLQFLFEYFSETQRNKGNFPGRFSGRQFSNSRSEMNVSTLELGDSALYLCASSPGGNIQYFGAGTRLSVL.

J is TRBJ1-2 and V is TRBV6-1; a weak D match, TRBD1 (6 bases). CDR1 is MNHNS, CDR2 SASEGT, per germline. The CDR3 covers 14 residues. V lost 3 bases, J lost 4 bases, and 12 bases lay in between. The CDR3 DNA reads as TGTGCCAGCAGTGACCCCGGGACAATCTATGGCTACACCTTC. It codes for CASSDPGTIYGYTF.

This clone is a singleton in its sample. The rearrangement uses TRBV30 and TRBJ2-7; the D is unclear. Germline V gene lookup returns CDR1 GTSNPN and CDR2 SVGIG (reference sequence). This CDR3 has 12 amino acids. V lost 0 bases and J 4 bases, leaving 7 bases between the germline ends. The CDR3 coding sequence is TGTGCCTGGAGTGTAGGGCGGTACGAGCAGTACTTC. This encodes CAWSVGRYEQYF.

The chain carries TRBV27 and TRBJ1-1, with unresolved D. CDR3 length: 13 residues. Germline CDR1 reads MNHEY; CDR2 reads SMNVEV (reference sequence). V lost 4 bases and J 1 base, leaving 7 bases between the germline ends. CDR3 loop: CASSYSPNTEAFF. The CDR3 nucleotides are TGTGCCAGCAGTTACTCCCCGAACACTGAAGCTTTCTTT.

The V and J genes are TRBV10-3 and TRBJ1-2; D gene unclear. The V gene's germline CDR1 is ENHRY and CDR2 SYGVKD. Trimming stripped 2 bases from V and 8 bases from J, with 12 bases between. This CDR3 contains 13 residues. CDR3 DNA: TGTGCCATCAGTGAGGGACGGGAGGAGGGCTACACCTTC. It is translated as CAISEGREEGYTF.

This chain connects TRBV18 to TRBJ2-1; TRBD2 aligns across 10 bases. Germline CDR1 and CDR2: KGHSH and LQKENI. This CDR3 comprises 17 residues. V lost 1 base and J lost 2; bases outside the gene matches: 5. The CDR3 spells CASSPLVLAGTYNEQFF. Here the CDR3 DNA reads TGTGCCAGCTCACCACTGGTACTAGCGGGAACCTACAATGAGCAGTTCTTC.

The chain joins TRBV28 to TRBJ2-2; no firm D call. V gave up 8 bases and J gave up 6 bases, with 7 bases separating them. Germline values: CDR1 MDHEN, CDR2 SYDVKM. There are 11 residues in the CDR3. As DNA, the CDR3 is TGTGCCAGCTCTCCTCCCGGGGAGCTGTTTTTT. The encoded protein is CASSPPGELFF.

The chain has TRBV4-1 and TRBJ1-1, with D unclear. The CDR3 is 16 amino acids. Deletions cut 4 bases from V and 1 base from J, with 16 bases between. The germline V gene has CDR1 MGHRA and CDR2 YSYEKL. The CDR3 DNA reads TGCGCCAGCAGCCCTAGGGTCGACATGCCGAACACTGAAGCTTTCTTT. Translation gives CASSPRVDMPNTEAFF.